This T cell receptor (beta chain) was captured by sequencing in a study of T cell repertoires in cytomegalovirus infection. Whole-study context: Signatures in public TCR beta sequences pointed to both CMV infection and matching HLA type.

TCRdb reprocessed the reads with MiXCR, giving one entry per CDR3 protein. The sample consists of 250,000 to 300,000 distinct CDR3 sequences, roughly an eighth of them appearing once. Study-wide findings and caveats: Carriers of CMV plus the relevant HLA were identified by cumulative public TCR beta family frequency.

Comment on this clonotype: Its antigen remains unidentified.

Per the germline V gene, CDR1 is SGHTA and CDR2 is FQGNSA. This CDR3 is built from 14 residues. Trimming cost V 4 bases and J 8 bases, with 17 bases left between them. Sample: PBMCs. The chain has TRBV7-2 and TRBJ1-2; a weak D match, TRBD1 (6 bases). The receptor's source is a human donor in good health (CMV status not recorded). Some clones in this sample may be carry-over from other donors' samples. CDR3 sequence reads: CASSSTLTGPGYTF. CDR3 nucleotide sequence: TGTGCCAGCAGCTCGACCCTAACAGGGCCCGGCTACACCTTC.